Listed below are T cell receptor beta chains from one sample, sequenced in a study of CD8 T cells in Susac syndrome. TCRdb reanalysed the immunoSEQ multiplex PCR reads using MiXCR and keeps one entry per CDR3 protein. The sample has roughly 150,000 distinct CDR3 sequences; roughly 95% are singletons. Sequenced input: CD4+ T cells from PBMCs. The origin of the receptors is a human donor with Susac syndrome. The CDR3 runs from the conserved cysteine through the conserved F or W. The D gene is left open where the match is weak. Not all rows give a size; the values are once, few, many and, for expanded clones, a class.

CDR3: CASSEYGGVNTEAFF
DNA: TGTGCCAGCAGTGAATATGGGGGGGTGAACACTGAAGCTTTCTTT
J: TRBJ1-1
length: 15
D: -
V: TRBV25-1
size: -

CDR3: CASMGGPLYGYTF
DNA: TGCGCCAGCATGGGAGGGCCCCTCTATGGCTACACCTTC
J: TRBJ1-2
length: 13
D: -
V: TRBV4-1
size: -

CDR3: CATSEPGFNEQFF
DNA: TGTGCCACCAGTGAACCGGGGTTCAATGAGCAGTTCTTC
J: TRBJ2-1
length: 13
D: -
V: TRBV24-1
size: -

CDR3: CASSTRPGQPAYEQYF
DNA: TGCGCCAGCAGCACACGCCCCGGACAGCCAGCCTACGAGCAGTACTTC
J: TRBJ2-7
length: 16
D: -
V: TRBV5-1
size: -

CDR3: CASSQVGGGSNQPQHF
DNA: TGTGCCAGCAGCCAAGTGGGTGGGGGGAGCAATCAGCCCCAGCATTTT
J: TRBJ1-5
length: 16
D: -
V: TRBV3-1
size: -

CDR3: CSATGTSGLADTQYF
DNA: TGCAGTGCGACCGGGACTAGCGGTTTGGCAGATACGCAGTATTTT
J: TRBJ2-3
length: 15
D: TRBD2
V: TRBV20-1
size: -

CDR3: CASSEGAPGAGQPQHF
DNA: TGTGCCAGCAGTGAGGGGGCCCCGGGGGCGGGACAGCCCCAGCATTTT
J: TRBJ1-5
length: 16
D: -
V: TRBV2
size: once

CDR3: CASSYSSGPSNTGELFF
DNA: TGTGCCAGCAGTTACTCGTCTGGCCCTTCGAACACCGGGGAGCTGTTTTTT
J: TRBJ2-2
length: 17
D: -
V: TRBV6-5
size: -

CDR3: CASSQVGSGGPQETQYF
DNA: TGCGCCAGCAGCCAAGTGGGTAGCGGGGGTCCCCAAGAGACCCAGTACTTC
J: TRBJ2-5
length: 17
D: TRBD2
V: TRBV4-1
size: -

CDR3: CASSVDQGSNTEAFF
DNA: TGTGCCAGCAGCGTGGATCAGGGAAGTAACACTGAAGCTTTCTTT
J: TRBJ1-1
length: 15
D: -
V: TRBV9
size: once

CDR3: CASSPRRERGAEQYF
DNA: TGTGCCAGCAGCCCTCGCAGGGAGAGGGGTGCCGAGCAGTACTTC
J: TRBJ2-7
length: 15
D: -
V: TRBV14
size: -

CDR3: CSVEKYNEQFF
DNA: TGCAGCGTTGAAAAATACAATGAGCAGTTCTTC
J: TRBJ2-1
length: 11
D: -
V: TRBV29-1
size: once

CDR3: CSGGTADMTEAFF
DNA: TGCAGCGGTGGGACAGCTGATATGACTGAAGCTTTCTTT
J: TRBJ1-1
length: 13
D: TRBD1
V: TRBV29-1
size: -

CDR3: CASKHRGGTDTQYF
DNA: TGTGCCAGCAAGCACAGGGGTGGCACAGATACGCAGTATTTT
J: TRBJ2-3
length: 14
D: TRBD1
V: TRBV6-5
size: once

CDR3: CAISDPGQPRETQYF
DNA: TGTGCCATCAGTGACCCGGGACAGCCTCGGGAGACCCAGTACTTC
J: TRBJ2-5
length: 15
D: TRBD1
V: TRBV10-3
size: -

CDR3: CASSSGTARRETQYF
DNA: TGTGCCAGCAGCTCGGGGACAGCTCGTCGGGAGACCCAGTACTTC
J: TRBJ2-5
length: 15
D: TRBD1
V: TRBV7-2
size: -

CDR3: CATRGQASTDTQYF
DNA: TGTGCCACCAGAGGACAGGCTAGCACAGATACGCAGTATTTT
J: TRBJ2-3
length: 14
D: TRBD1
V: TRBV24-1
size: -

CDR3: CATSRDRLDENTIYF
DNA: TGTGCCACCAGCAGAGATCGCCTGGATGAAAACACCATATATTTT
J: TRBJ1-3
length: 15
D: -
V: TRBV15
size: once

CDR3: CSARQGAGANVLTF
DNA: TGCAGTGCTCGACAGGGGGCTGGGGCCAACGTCCTGACTTTC
J: TRBJ2-6
length: 14
D: TRBD1
V: TRBV20-1
size: -

CDR3: CASSPEANVLTF
DNA: TGTGCCAGCAGCCCCGAGGCCAACGTCCTGACTTTC
J: TRBJ2-6
length: 12
D: -
V: TRBV3-1
size: -

CDR3: CASAGVGNGDTQYF
DNA: TGTGCCAGCGCCGGGGTCGGAAATGGAGATACGCAGTATTTT
J: TRBJ2-3
length: 14
D: -
V: TRBV7-9
size: -

CDR3: CASTYWRLGQDEQFF
DNA: TGTGCCAGCACCTACTGGAGACTTGGACAGGATGAGCAGTTCTTC
J: TRBJ2-1
length: 15
D: TRBD1
V: TRBV6-6
size: -

CDR3: CASSYNGNTEAFF
DNA: TGTGCCAGCAGTTACAACGGGAACACTGAAGCTTTCTTT
J: TRBJ1-1
length: 13
D: -
V: TRBV6-5
size: -

CDR3: CATSRASGVSYEQYF
DNA: TGTGCCACCAGCAGAGCTTCTGGCGTCTCCTACGAGCAGTACTTC
J: TRBJ2-7
length: 15
D: -
V: TRBV15
size: -

CDR3: CASSERGNGYTF
DNA: TGTGCCAGCAGTGAAAGAGGGAATGGCTACACCTTC
J: TRBJ1-2
length: 12
D: -
V: TRBV2
size: -

CDR3: CASSWGGVSSYNEQFF
DNA: TGTGCCAGTAGTTGGGGCGGGGTTAGCTCCTACAATGAGCAGTTCTTC
J: TRBJ2-1
length: 16
D: -
V: TRBV19
size: -

CDR3: CASSPPRRGAQETQYF
DNA: TGTGCCAGCTCACCACCCAGGCGGGGGGCCCAAGAGACCCAGTACTTC
J: TRBJ2-5
length: 16
D: TRBD2
V: TRBV18
size: -

CDR3: CSARAGGRTTEAFF
DNA: TGCAGTGCCAGGGCCGGGGGGCGAACCACTGAAGCTTTCTTT
J: TRBJ1-1
length: 14
D: -
V: TRBV20-1
size: once

CDR3: CASSDPPSGELFF
DNA: TGTGCCAGCAGCGACCCTCCTTCCGGGGAGCTGTTTTTT
J: TRBJ2-2
length: 13
D: -
V: TRBV7-3
size: -

CDR3: CASSLDSWVAAQETQYF
DNA: TGTGCCAGCAGCCTAGACTCGTGGGTAGCGGCACAAGAGACCCAGTACTTC
J: TRBJ2-5
length: 17
D: -
V: TRBV12-3/TRBV12-4
size: -

CDR3: CATSEDGLGEQFF
DNA: TGTGCCACCAGTGAGGACGGGCTAGGCGAGCAGTTCTTC
J: TRBJ2-1
length: 13
D: -
V: TRBV24-1
size: -

CDR3: CASSLANSNSPLHF
DNA: TGTGCCAGCAGTTTAGCAAATAGCAATTCACCCCTCCACTTT
J: TRBJ1-6
length: 14
D: -
V: TRBV12-3/TRBV12-4
size: -

CDR3: CASSLGQPVETQYF
DNA: TGTGCCAGCAGTCTGGGACAGCCAGTCGAGACCCAGTACTTC
J: TRBJ2-5
length: 14
D: TRBD1
V: TRBV12-3/TRBV12-4
size: -

CDR3: CASSPREGRSPLHF
DNA: TGTGCCAGCAGCCCTCGCGAAGGGAGGTCACCCCTCCACTTT
J: TRBJ1-6
length: 14
D: -
V: TRBV7-2
size: -

CDR3: CASAGLAGATDTQYF
DNA: TGTGCCAGCGCGGGACTAGCGGGGGCGACAGATACGCAGTATTTT
J: TRBJ2-3
length: 15
D: TRBD2
V: TRBV7-2
size: -

CDR3: CASPEDSNQPQHF
DNA: TGTGCCAGTCCCGAGGACAGCAATCAGCCCCAGCATTTT
J: TRBJ1-5
length: 13
D: -
V: TRBV19
size: -

CDR3: CASSIELGNQPQHF
DNA: TGTGCCAGTAGTATAGAGCTGGGCAATCAGCCCCAGCATTTT
J: TRBJ1-5
length: 14
D: -
V: TRBV19
size: -

CDR3: CASSPGQGNGYTF
DNA: TGTGCCAGCAGCCCTGGACAGGGGAACGGCTACACCTTC
J: TRBJ1-2
length: 13
D: TRBD1
V: TRBV5-1
size: -

CDR3: CATPTGGTYNSPLHF
DNA: TGCGCCACCCCGACCGGGGGGACCTATAATTCACCCCTCCACTTT
J: TRBJ1-6
length: 15
D: -
V: TRBV23-1
size: -

CDR3: CASRAGTSNTGELFF
DNA: TGTGCCAGCAGAGCCGGGACATCGAACACCGGGGAGCTGTTTTTT
J: TRBJ2-2
length: 15
D: -
V: TRBV2
size: -

CDR3: CASSPLAGGPHEQFF
DNA: TGCGCCAGCAGCCCCTTAGCGGGGGGGCCACATGAGCAGTTCTTC
J: TRBJ2-1
length: 15
D: TRBD2
V: TRBV5-1
size: -